The 12 T cell receptor beta chains below come from one sample, sequenced in a study of T-cell reconstitution after alpha-beta-depleted transplantation in children. The TCRbeta library incorporated unique molecular identifiers. Each CDR3 protein is one row after TCRdb ran MiXCR on the PCR reads. The sample shows approximately 630,000 distinct CDR3 sequences, around 13% of them seen only once. Sequenced material: PBMCs, taken before TCRalphabeta/CD19-depleted stem cell transplant. Receptors were obtained from a girl aged 2-15 years with congenital amegakaryocytic thrombocytopenia, due to receive a stem cell transplant.

This clonotype appeared a few times. The chain uses TRBV10-3 and TRBJ2-4; the match to TRBD1 covers 7 bases. V lost 2 bases and J lost 1; bases outside the gene matches: 2. The CDR3 is made up of 15 amino acids. Germline-derived CDR1 and CDR2 are ENHRY and SYGVKD. This CDR3 is CAISEEGAAKNIQYF. In nucleotides, the CDR3 is TGTGCCATCAGTGAGGAGGGGGCGGCCAAAAACATTCAGTACTTC.

This clonotype occurred a few times. The V gene is TRBV5-1, the J gene TRBJ2-1; D might be TRBD2 (5 bases). Germline CDR1 reads SGHRS; CDR2 reads YFSETQ. Trimming shortened V by 4 bases and J by 8 bases, and 13 bases separated the two germline ends. This CDR3 region has 13 residues. The CDR3 sequence: CASSTGFGDEQFF. The CDR3 DNA sequence: TGCGCCAGCAGCACCGGGTTCGGGGATGAGCAGTTCTTC.

This clonotype was recorded at least ten times. This chain connects TRBV10-3 to TRBJ2-3, with D perhaps TRBD2 (6 bases). V shed 8 bases and J shed 2 bases, with 11 bases lying between them. In germline, CDR1 is ENHRY, CDR2 SYGVKD. The CDR3 has 13 amino acids. This chain's CDR3 is CAIALAVTDTQYF. CDR3 bases: TGTGCCATCGCATTAGCGGTCACAGATACGCAGTATTTT.

In this sample, this clonotype turned up many times. V and J are TRBV5-1 and TRBJ2-2; D remains ambiguous. Germline values: CDR1 SGHRS, CDR2 YFSETQ. Trimming stripped 3 bases from V and 3 bases from J, with 9 bases between. The CDR3 spans 14 residues. The CDR3 DNA sequence: TGCGCCAGCAGCTCAGGAGTACACACCGGGGAGCTGTTTTTT. It yields the protein CASSSGVHTGELFF.

This clonotype was recorded at least ten times. This sequence joins TRBV28 and TRBJ1-5; D ambiguous. Looked up from germline, CDR1 is MDHEN and CDR2 is SYDVKM. The CDR3 contains 12 residues. V shed 3 bases and J shed 7 bases, with 7 bases lying between them. CDR3 protein: CASSFGRQPQHF. The DNA for the CDR3 is TGTGCCAGCAGTTTTGGGAGACAGCCCCAGCATTTT.

The J gene is TRBJ2-7, the V gene TRBV5-1, with 7 bases fitting TRBD2. CDR1 and CDR2 (germline): SGHRS, YFSETQ. CDR3 length: 14 residues. Trimming took 0 bases from V and 4 from J; bases not matched to a gene: 4. The CDR3 nucleotides read TGCGCCAGCAGCTTGGAGACTAGCTGGTACGAGCAGTACTTC. Amino acids: CASSLETSWYEQYF.

This clonotype was picked up a small number of times. The rearrangement joins TRBV7-9 to TRBJ2-7, with unresolved D. Trimming took off 7 bases at V and 1 base at J, with 8 bases between the two ends. CDR3 size: 12 residues. Germline V gene data show CDR1 as SEHNR and CDR2 as FQNEAQ (reference sequence). The CDR3 loop is CASTPGSYEQYF. The CDR3 coding sequence is TGTGCCAGCACCCCTGGGTCCTACGAGCAGTACTTC.

In this sample, this clonotype turned up a few times. J is TRBJ2-3 and V is TRBV18; D may be TRBD2 (6 bases). The CDR3 is 15 amino acids. V shed 0 bases and J shed 6 bases, with 13 bases lying between them. Germline CDR1 and CDR2: KGHSH and LQKENI. The CDR3 sequence is CASSPPALAGDTQYF. The CDR3 coding sequence is TGTGCCAGCTCACCACCGGCACTAGCAGGGGATACGCAGTATTTT.

This clonotype has just a few counts. This sequence joins TRBV5-1 and TRBJ2-1; 11 bases are a match to TRBD2. Germline CDR1 is SGHRS and CDR2 is YFSETQ. J gave up 10 bases and V 3 bases, and 12 bases lay outside the gene matches. The CDR3 is 16 residues long. The CDR3 sequence is CASSSLAGGPAREQFF. CDR3 sequence (DNA): TGCGCCAGCAGCTCGTTAGCGGGAGGGCCGGCGAGAGAGCAGTTCTTC.

The chain combines TRBV11-2 with TRBJ2-1; 8 bases line up with TRBD2. The germline gives CDR1 SGHAT, CDR2 FQNNGV. The CDR3 spans 17 residues. With V trimmed by 5 bases and J by 4 bases, 13 bases remained unmatched. For the CDR3, the DNA is TGTGCCAGCAGCCTCGACCCGGGACTAGATTATTACAATGAGCAGTTCTTC. Residues: CASSLDPGLDYYNEQFF.

This clonotype has a count of ten or more. This chain links TRBV20-1 with TRBJ2-3; 8 nucleotides align to TRBD2. J lost 3 bases, V lost 6 bases, and 14 bases had no gene match. The CDR3 has 16 amino acids. Germline lookup yields CDR1 DFQATT and CDR2 SNEGSKA (reference sequence). CDR3 coding DNA: TGCAGTGCCAACGGGGGGGGTCCCTTGGGGACAGATACGCAGTATTTT. It codes for CSANGGGPLGTDTQYF.

This clonotype was seen repeatedly, ten times or more. This chain joins TRBV5-1 and TRBJ2-1, with D tentatively TRBD2 (5 bases). V was clipped by 0 bases and J by 7 bases, with 14 bases between them. Germline V gives CDR1 SGHRS, CDR2 YFSETQ. The CDR3 is 15 residues long. Written as DNA, the CDR3 is TGCGCCAGCAGCTTGGTCGCGGGTTCGCGGAATGAGCAGTTCTTC. Its translation: CASSLVAGSRNEQFF.